Below are 11 T cell receptor beta chains sequenced from a single sample in a study of blood T cells in healthy people across ages. Using a J-beta primer mix together with a sample-barcoded 5' primer, a second PCR was run for about 7 to 12 cycles. TCRdb reprocessed the 5' RACE reads with MiXCR, giving one entry per CDR3 protein. The sample consists of roughly 1 million distinct CDR3 sequences, 20% to 25% of them appearing once. The data also belong to a second study, concerning T cells of mothers and their children.

Material for sequencing was blood. These receptors all stem from a girl aged 2-10 years in good health.

This chain joins TRBV29-1 and TRBJ2-5, with unresolved D. Trimming left V 3 bases short and J 3 bases short, with 8 bases between. This CDR3 region has 12 residues. The germline V gene has CDR1 SQVTM and CDR2 ANQGSEA. CDR3 DNA: TGCAGCGTTGACAACCCCGAAGAGACCCAGTACTTC. Its translation: CSVDNPEETQYF.

CDR3 DNA: TGCAGTGCTAGAGTTGGTAGCGGAATGTACGAGCAGTACTTC. Protein product: CSARVGSGMYEQYF. The chain is built from TRBV20-1 and TRBJ2-7; maybe TRBD2 (6 bases). Germline V gene lookup returns CDR1 DFQATT and CDR2 SNEGSKA (reference sequence). The CDR3 is 14 amino acids. Trimming took 1 base from V and 4 from J, leaving 14 bases between them.

This chain connects TRBV5-1 to TRBJ2-1, with D possibly TRBD1 on 6 matching bases. Gene TRBJ2-7 matches the end of the DNA better, so the J call may be wrong. Germline V gene sequence: CDR1 SGHRS, CDR2 YFSETQ. The CDR3 sequence is 13 residues long. The CDR3: CASTGGQTYEQYF. In nucleotides, the CDR3 is TGCGCCAGCACGGGTGGACAGACCTACGAGCAGTACTTC.

This clonotype has more than one count but fewer than ten. The rearrangement joins TRBV7-2 to TRBJ1-1; a possible D gene is TRBD1 (5 bases). With 5 bases removed from V and 4 bases from J, the gap between germline ends came to 20 bases. The CDR3 covers 16 residues. Germline V gene sequence: CDR1 SGHTA, CDR2 FQGNSA. CDR3 loop: CASSIGAGRVGTEAFF. In DNA, the CDR3 is TGTGCCAGCAGCATTGGGGCCGGAAGGGTGGGCACTGAAGCTTTCTTT.

The chain recombines TRBV5-1 with TRBJ2-4, with D possibly being TRBD1 or TRBD2 (5 bases each). This CDR3 comprises 14 residues. Trimming took off 7 bases at V and 4 bases at J, with 15 bases between the two ends. Germline V gene sequence: CDR1 SGHRS, CDR2 YFSETQ. CDR3 loop: CASGGGDGKNIQYF. As DNA, the CDR3 is TGCGCCAGCGGGGGTGGAGACGGAAAAAACATTCAGTACTTC.

The chain combines TRBV25-1 with TRBJ2-5, with D unresolved. The V and J ends lost 7 bases and 7 bases respectively, with 13 bases between them. The CDR3 loop spans 12 amino acids. Germline values: CDR1 MGHDK, CDR2 SYGVNS. CDR3 nucleotides: TGTGCCAGCACCGCCTCAGACTTGACCCAGTACTTC. Its protein is CASTASDLTQYF.

This clonotype has a handful of counts. V and J are TRBV3-1 and TRBJ2-5, with D unclear. This CDR3 has 14 residues. V lost 1 base to trimming and J lost 11 bases, with 17 bases between them. Per the germline V gene, CDR1 is LGHDT and CDR2 is YNNKEL (reference sequence). CDR3 bases: TGTGCCAGCAGCCAAGTTGGTGGTAGGGCTGAGCAGTACTTC. Protein sequence: CASSQVGGRAEQYF.

This clonotype was observed a few times. The V call is TRBV20-1, the J call TRBJ2-7; the D gene is possibly TRBD2 (7 bases). Trimming removed 6 bases at V and 5 bases at J, with 20 bases between. Per the germline V gene, CDR1 is DFQATT and CDR2 is SNEGSKA (reference sequence). The CDR3 length is 14 residues. CDR3 region: CSADDSPGGNEQYF. The CDR3 DNA follows: TGCAGTGCCGATGACAGCCCGGGGGGCAACGAGCAGTACTTC.

This clonotype was seen a handful of times. V usage is TRBV4-3 and J usage is TRBJ2-1; 10 bases align to TRBD2. This CDR3 is 15 amino acids long. Looked up from germline, CDR1 is LGHNA and CDR2 is YSLEER. V shed 4 bases, J shed 7 bases, and the junction held 7 bases outside the gene matches. The CDR3 DNA sequence: TGCGCCAGCAGCCCTGGACTAGCGGAAGTGAATGAGCAGTTCTTC. Protein: CASSPGLAEVNEQFF.

This clonotype was seen once. Since no conserved phenylalanine or tryptophan closes the CDR3, a read error is the likely cause. This rearrangement joins TRBV18 to TRBJ1-1; D is unclear. Deletions cut 1 base from V and 4 bases from J, with 13 bases between. The CDR3 covers 15 residues. The germline V gene has CDR1 KGHSH and CDR2 LQKENI. Written as DNA, the CDR3 is TGTGCCAGCTCACCACTCGATTCCCGCGGCACTGAAGCTTTCTCT. Residues: CASSPLDSRGTEAFS.

For this clonotype: This may arise from a read error, as a much more abundant clone is one base away. V gene TRBV4-1 combines with J gene TRBJ1-6; possibly TRBD1 for D (5 bases). Germline V CDR1 and CDR2: MGHRA, YSYEKL. V lost 0 bases, J lost 9 bases, and 9 bases lay in between. This CDR3 spans 14 amino acids. CDR3 in amino acids: CASSQDLQGSPLHF. The CDR3, as DNA: TGCGCCAGCAGCCAAGATTTGCAGGGTTCACCCCTCCACTTT.